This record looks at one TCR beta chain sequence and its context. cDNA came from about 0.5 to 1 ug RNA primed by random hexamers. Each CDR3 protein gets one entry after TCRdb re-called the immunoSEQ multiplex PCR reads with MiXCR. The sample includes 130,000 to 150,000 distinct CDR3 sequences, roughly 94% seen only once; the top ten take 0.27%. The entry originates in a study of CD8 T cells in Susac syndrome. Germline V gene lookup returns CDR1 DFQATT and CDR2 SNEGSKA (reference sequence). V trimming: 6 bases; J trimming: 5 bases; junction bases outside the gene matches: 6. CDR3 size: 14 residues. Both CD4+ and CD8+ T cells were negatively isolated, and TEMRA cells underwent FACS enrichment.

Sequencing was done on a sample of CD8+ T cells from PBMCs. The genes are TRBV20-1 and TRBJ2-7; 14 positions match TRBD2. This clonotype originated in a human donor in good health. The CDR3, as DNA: TGCAGTGCACCGGGACTAGCGGGAGCTGACGAGCAGTACTTC. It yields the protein CSAPGLAGADEQYF.